This T cell receptor (beta chain) was recovered during a study of blood T cell repertoires in COVID-19. For the study at large: COVID-19 samples collected from the United States, Italy and Spain covered acute and convalescent phases. The analysed material was cDNA or gDNA that came from T cells, B-cell-depleted T cells, or PBMCs.

Study processing details: Researchers report that nucleated cell counts were estimated from reference gene primer amplification. Repertoires were generated with immunoSEQ multiplex PCR, while TCRdb's copy carries only in-frame clones and drops some. The DNA was the basis for D and trimming; V, J and clone size are from that table. This table has 150,000 to 160,000 clones, approximately 85% appearing once. Patients at the Seattle site were enrolled during active infection and followed longitudinally. There are 15 residues in the CDR3. The ends lost 1 base at V and 8 bases at J; junction bases unmatched: 3. Germline CDR1 SGDLS, CDR2 YYNGEE.

Sample: peripheral blood. This sequence originates from a man aged 60-69 years with COVID-19, enrolled during active disease. The chain uses TRBV9 and TRBJ2-1, with TRBD2 identical over 13 bases. CDR3: CASSVWTSGSYEQFF. CDR3 DNA: TGTGCCAGCAGCGTATGGACTAGCGGGAGCTATGAGCAGTTCTTC. The full variable domain, its missing parts supplied by reference TRBV9 and TRBJ2-1, is DSGVTQTPKHLITATGQRVTLRCSPRSGDLSVYWYQQSLDQGLQFLIQYYNGEERAKGNILERFSAQQFPDLHSELNLSSLELGDSALYFCASSVWTSGSYEQFFGPGTRLTVL.